This TCR beta chain emerged from a study of shared clonotypes between healthy human individuals. Study summary: Used for every donor were three CD4 naive, three CD4 memory, two CD8 naive and one CD8 memory plate. Study-wide findings and caveats: Around 5% of naive CD4 clonotypes were common to several donors. Shared clonotypes across all four donors exceeded non-shared ones in generation probability.

The method was immunoSEQ multiplex PCR; TCRdb's version includes in-frame clones alone and lacks a portion of them. The table records nearly 750,000 clones, about two thirds of them present only once. Germline V gene lookup returns CDR1 SQVTM and CDR2 ANQGSEA. Trimming removed 8 bases from V and 2 bases from J, with 18 bases in between. The CDR3 is 14 amino acids. This clone was recorded only once. As yet, its antigen is unknown. It was into CD45RA+ naive and CD45RA-negative memory subsets that the CD4+ cells were split. The TCR originated in a woman under 40 in good health. The genes are TRBV29-1 and TRBJ1-1, with D perhaps matching TRBD1 (6 bases). Specimen: memory CD4+ T cells sorted from blood. Indicated subset: CD45RA-negative fraction. CDR3 sequence (DNA): TGCAGCACCTCGGGTCGGACAGCTAACACTGAAGCTTTCTTT. Translation: CSTSGRTANTEAFF.